Included here is one T cell receptor beta chain sequence, with context. Antigen unknown. This specimen comes from a study of cytomegalovirus exposure and HLA in healthy donors. Study-wide points: In the analysis, some V segments, TRBV6-2 and TRBV6-3 included, were excluded as indistinguishable. Later analysis associated a missense DCLRE1C variant with TCR beta V- and J-gene trimming.

The CDR3 extends over 15 amino acids. Germline V CDR1 and CDR2: MNHNY, SVGAGI (reference sequence). The V and J ends lost 5 bases and 1 base respectively, with 14 bases between them. Primers included in the PCR were 60 Vbeta and 13 Jbeta primers. Clones were read by immunoSEQ multiplex PCR, and TCRdb kept only the in-frame ones, dropping some. The sample has about 190,000 clones; about 80% are singletons. The TCR comes from a woman younger than 35 in good health and CMV-seropositive. The material sequenced was PBMCs. The chain has TRBV6-6 and TRBJ1-1, with a weak D call TRBD1 (6 bases). In nucleotides, the CDR3 is TGTGCCAGCAGTCCCCCCGACAGGCAGAACACTGAAGCTTTCTTT. As protein: CASSPPDRQNTEAFF.